The 17 T cell receptor beta chains below were found in one sample sequenced in a study of T cells in Graves' hyperthyroidism and ophthalmopathy (dated by TCRdb to the late 2010s). The library was produced with multiplex PCR. The sequencer was an Illumina HiSeq 2000. Amplification of TCR beta CDR3 regions was carried out from RNA transcripts. A first-round RT-PCR of the TCR CDR3 used the HTBI primer set with the Qiagen OneStep RT-PCR kit. The public reads were run again by TCRdb, first through fastp at Q25 and then through MiXCR, and only productive beta chains were kept. Every distinct CDR3 protein forms one entry, paired with its most common genes and DNA. The sample profile shows about 290,000 distinct CDR3 sequences; around 19% of them were found once. Of the sample, about 35% is held by the ten largest clones. Sequenced: blood. Receptor source: a man aged 45-65 years with Graves' ophthalmopathy.

The chain couples TRBV7-9 to TRBJ1-1; tentative D call: TRBD1 (6 bases). The germline V and J ends were trimmed by 5 bases and 1 base, with 23 bases remaining between them. The length of the CDR3 is 18 residues. Germline V gene sequence: CDR1 SEHNR, CDR2 FQNEAQ (reference sequence). The CDR3 DNA reads as TGTGCCAGCAGCCAACAGGGAGGGAGACATGTGGGGAACACTGAAGCTTTCTTT. Its translation is CASSQQGGRHVGNTEAFF.

This clonotype was seen a handful of times. The CDR3 region has the DNA TGTGCCAGCGCCACTATTAACAGGCTGTCCACGCAGTATTTT. Its translation: CASATINRLSTQYF. This sequence joins TRBV6-1 and TRBJ2-3; maybe TRBD1 (5 bases). CDR1 is MNHNS, CDR2 SASEGT, per germline. V lost 8 bases and J lost 9, with 21 bases in between. The CDR3 loop spans 14 amino acids.

The chain is built from TRBV28 and TRBJ1-5, with a possible D match to TRBD1 (5 bases). The CDR3 is 13 amino acids. Germline-derived CDR1 and CDR2 are MDHEN and SYDVKM. Trimming took off 6 bases at V and 11 bases at J, with 17 bases between the two ends. The DNA for the CDR3 is TGTGCCAGCAGGCCGGGGGGGATTGGGACCCAGCATTTT. Translated: CASRPGGIGTQHF.

This clonotype was detected ten times or more. The rearrangement links TRBV5-1 to TRBJ1-1, with 7 positions matching TRBD1. This CDR3 spans 17 amino acids. The germline CDR1 and CDR2 sequences are SGHRS and YFSETQ. V trimming: 3 bases; J trimming: 7 bases; junction bases outside the gene matches: 18. The CDR3: CASSSNPTGVGKLEAFF. The CDR3 coding sequence is TGCGCCAGCAGCTCAAATCCAACAGGGGTGGGCAAGCTTGAAGCTTTCTTT.

This clonotype occurred many times. The gene calls are TRBV3-1 and TRBJ2-3; D uncertain. The CDR3 has 11 amino acids. Germline V gene sequence: CDR1 LGHDT, CDR2 YNNKEL (reference sequence). The germline V and J ends were trimmed by 4 bases and 11 bases, with 10 bases remaining between them. The DNA for the CDR3 is TGTGCCAGCAGCCGAGAGCGTAAGCAGTATTTT. It encodes CASSRERKQYF.

The CDR3 DNA is TGTGCCAGCACCCACATAGTAGGGGGTAGCACAGATACGCAGTATTTT. Its protein product is CASTHIVGGSTDTQYF. The genes are TRBV28 and TRBJ2-3, with D possibly matching TRBD1 (6 bases). The CDR3 length is 16 residues. V was cut by 7 bases and J by 0 bases, with 17 bases left in between. CDR1 and CDR2 from the germline V gene are MDHEN and SYDVKM.

There are many counts of this clonotype. V usage is TRBV5-1 and J usage is TRBJ2-3; TRBD2 agrees at 9 bases. The V and J ends lost 7 bases and 4 bases, in that order; junction bases with no gene match: 10. The CDR3 has 15 amino acids. Germline V gene lookup returns CDR1 SGHRS and CDR2 YFSETQ. CDR3 DNA: TGCGCCAGCTCCAGGGTAGCGGGAGTAGCAGATACGCAGTATTTT. Protein product: CASSRVAGVADTQYF. Complete variable domain (other parts from reference TRBV5-1 and TRBJ2-3): KAGVTQTPRYLIKTRGQQVTLSCSPISGHRSVSWYQQTPGQGLQFLFEYFSETQRNKGNFPGRFSGRQFSNSRSEMNVSTLELGDSALYLCASSRVAGVADTQYFGPGTRLTVL.

This clonotype was observed many times. The rearrangement joins TRBV2 to TRBJ2-5, with 11 bases lining up with TRBD1. Germline V lookup: CDR1 SNHLY, CDR2 FYNNEI. The CDR3 has 13 residues. V trimming: 10 bases; J trimming: 3 bases; junction bases outside the gene matches: 4. The CDR3 loop reads CANWDRGKETQYF. CDR3 DNA: TGTGCCAATTGGGACAGGGGGAAAGAGACCCAGTACTTC.

The chain joins TRBV20-1 to TRBJ2-7, with 13 bases that match TRBD2. Germline values: CDR1 DFQATT, CDR2 SNEGSKA (reference sequence). There are 14 residues in the CDR3. J gave up 6 bases and V 5 bases, and 7 bases lay outside the gene matches. Written as DNA, the CDR3 is TGCAGTGCTGGACTAGCGGGAGATCTGGTCGAGCAGTACTTC. Translating gives CSAGLAGDLVEQYF.

This clonotype was found many times. V is TRBV7-9 and J is TRBJ2-7; maybe TRBD1 (6 bases). The V gene's germline CDR1 is SEHNR and CDR2 FQNEAQ (reference sequence). Trimming left V 6 bases short and J 6 bases short, with 15 bases between. CDR3 size: 13 residues. CDR3 nucleotides: TGTGCCAGCAGGTCTCCCGAAGGGGGCGAGCAGTACTTC. Translating gives CASRSPEGGEQYF.

The chain carries TRBV6-5 and TRBJ2-1; D is ambiguous. CDR1 MNHEY and CDR2 SVGAGI come from the germline V gene. The CDR3 is 19 residues long. V lost 0 bases, J lost 6 bases, and 24 bases lay in between. CDR3 amino acids: CASSYSKASPGFESNEQFF. Here the CDR3 DNA reads TGTGCCAGCAGTTACTCGAAAGCGTCGCCGGGTTTCGAAAGCAATGAGCAGTTCTTC.

This clonotype was counted a few times. This chain uses TRBV10-3 with TRBJ2-5, with D unresolved. The CDR3 sequence is 13 residues long. CDR1 and CDR2 from the germline V gene are ENHRY and SYGVKD. Trimming took off 10 bases at V and 5 bases at J, with 17 bases between the two ends. CDR3 region: CATLRIDGETQYF. In DNA, the CDR3 is TGTGCCACCCTCAGGATTGACGGGGAGACCCAGTACTTC.

In this sample, this clonotype turned up many times. The V and J genes are TRBV5-8 and TRBJ2-1; unclear D gene. Germline CDR1 SGHTS, CDR2 YDEGEE. This CDR3 is 12 amino acids long. The germline V and J ends were trimmed by 4 bases and 7 bases, with 9 bases remaining between them. In nucleotides, the CDR3 is TGTGCCAGCAGCCCAGCCCTTAATGAGCAGTTCTTC. It codes for CASSPALNEQFF.

This chain joins TRBV12-3 or TRBV12-4 and TRBJ1-5, with TRBD1 identical over 8 bases. The CDR3 loop spans 19 amino acids. Unmatched junction bases numbered 12, after V lost 2 bases and J lost 0 bases. The chain's CDR3 is CASSLTTGQGFYSNQPQHF. As DNA, the CDR3 is TGTGCCAGCAGTTTAACGACTGGACAGGGATTTTATAGCAATCAGCCCCAGCATTTT.

There are many counts of this clonotype. The chain couples TRBV6-1 to TRBJ2-5; 7 bases are a match to TRBD2. The germline V gene has CDR1 MNHNS and CDR2 SASEGT. The CDR3 is made up of 14 amino acids. Trimming cost V 6 bases and J 5 bases; bases outside gene matches: 9. The CDR3 DNA sequence: TGTGCCAGCAGCCCACTAGCGATTGACGAGACCCAGTACTTC. Its translation is CASSPLAIDETQYF.

This chain uses TRBV29-1 with TRBJ2-7; D may be TRBD1 (8 bases). Germline V CDR1 and CDR2: SQVTM, ANQGSEA. V was clipped by 5 bases and J by 2 bases, with 16 bases between them. CDR3 length equals 14 residues. The CDR3 DNA reads TGCAGCGTTCGTCGGACAGGGAGGGCCTACGAGCAGTACTTC. It specifies CSVRRTGRAYEQYF.

This clonotype was observed a handful of times. DNA for the CDR3: TGTGCCTGGAGAGCTGGGGTCCCCACAGATACGCAGTATTTT. Translation gives CAWRAGVPTDTQYF. V is TRBV30 and J is TRBJ2-3; D gene uncertain. From germline, CDR1 is GTSNPN and CDR2 SVGIG (reference sequence). Trimming removed 3 bases at V and 2 bases at J, with 12 bases between. This CDR3 is 14 amino acids long.